The 4 T cell receptor beta chains below all came from one sample that was sequenced in a study of PD-1 blockade in classical Hodgkin lymphoma. Every patient had relapsed following autologous stem cell transplantation, and cohorts differed in brentuximab vedotin exposure. Profiling relied on immunoSEQ multiplex PCR, and the TCRdb table lists in-frame clones only, not all of them. The sample lists about 59,000 clones, roughly 90% seen once, with 9.7% in the top ten. The input for sequencing was peripheral blood mononuclear cells (PBMCs), taken at baseline. These receptors were collected from a human donor with classical Hodgkin lymphoma.

This CDR3 reads CASSNLETQYF. As DNA, the CDR3 is TGCGCCAGCAGTAACCTGGAGACGCAGTATTTT. The chain combines TRBV5-1 with TRBJ2-3, with D uncertain. The CDR3 runs to 11 residues. With 5 bases removed from V and 9 bases from J, the gap between germline ends came to 10 bases. CDR1 SGHRS and CDR2 YFSETQ come from the germline V gene.

The rearrangement uses TRBV15 and TRBJ2-1, with 8 bases matching TRBD2. The CDR3 sequence is 14 residues long. Germline V CDR1 and CDR2: LNHNV, YYDKDF (reference sequence). Germline trimming cut 3 bases from V and 8 bases from J; bases unmatched to any gene: 6. The CDR3 spells CATSSGLAVDEQFF. The CDR3 DNA follows: TGTGCCACCAGCAGTGGACTAGCTGTTGATGAGCAGTTCTTC.

The chain has TRBV5-1 and TRBJ2-6; D not certain. The V end was cut by 0 bases, the J end by 0 bases, with 7 bases between. CDR3 size: 16 residues. Per germline, CDR1 SGHRS and CDR2 YFSETQ. CDR3: CASSLEGNSGANVLTF. The CDR3 DNA sequence: TGCGCCAGCAGCTTGGAAGGAAACTCTGGGGCCAACGTCCTGACTTTC. Supplemented by reference TRBV5-1 and TRBJ2-6, the full variable domain reads KAGVTQTPRYLIKTRGQQVTLSCSPISGHRSVSWYQQTPGQGLQFLFEYFSETQRNKGNFPGRFSGRQFSNSRSEMNVSTLELGDSALYLCASSLEGNSGANVLTFGAGSRLTVL.

V and J are TRBV5-1 and TRBJ2-5, with 15 bases lining up with TRBD2. The CDR3 runs 17 residues. V shed 0 bases, J shed 6 bases, and the junction held 6 bases outside the gene matches. The V gene's germline CDR1 is SGHRS and CDR2 YFSETQ. The CDR3 is CASSLEAGLAGGQTQYF. CDR3 nucleotides: TGCGCCAGCAGCTTGGAGGCGGGACTAGCGGGAGGTCAGACCCAGTACTTC.